This TCR beta chain was captured in a study of blood T cell repertoires in COVID-19. This table comes from immunoSEQ multiplex PCR, and its TCRdb copy is limited to in-frame clones, with some not included. The top ten hold less than 2.5% of the sample, which has 350,000 to 400,000 clones, approximately 89% seen once. The germline CDR1 and CDR2 sequences are KGHSH and LQKENI. V lost 0 bases and J 7 bases, leaving 12 bases between the germline ends. This CDR3 has 14 residues. Input material: PBMCs or T cells enriched from blood (not recorded which). The rearrangement uses TRBV18 and TRBJ1-1; unclear D gene. The clonotype was recovered from a man between 35 and 55 years old in a cohort exposed to, infected with or recovered from COVID-19 (not recorded which). Here the CDR3 DNA reads TGTGCCAGCTCACCACCGTACAGCTCCCATGAAGCTTTCTTT. As protein: CASSPPYSSHEAFF.